This entry concerns a single T cell receptor (beta chain). Its specificity is not known. The germline gene is not matched at one end of the junction; a read error may be the cause. The CDR3 loop spans 14 amino acids. Germline values: CDR1 MRHNA, CDR2 SNTAGT. The source of the sample is a study of T-cell reconstitution after alpha-beta-depleted transplantation in children. Findings of the study overall: Among T cells one year after transplant, newly produced cells accounted for most counts and diversity.

Unique molecular identifiers tagged the TCRbeta library. TCRdb fed the PCR reads into MiXCR, producing one record per CDR3 protein. The top ten clones hold about 2.2% of a sample with 500,000 to 750,000 distinct CDR3 sequences, roughly 13% of them seen once. This TCR derives from a male patient aged 5 to 17 who had a stem cell transplant for acute myeloid leukemia, so the T cells may come from the graft donor. The gene calls are TRBV6-4 and TRBJ1-2; D gene unclear. The source was PBMCs, mostly from graft donor cells, collected 360 days after TCRalphabeta/CD19-depleted stem cell transplant. The CDR3 DNA sequence: TGTGCCATCAGTACCCGAACAAGGACTGGAGGCTACACCTTC. The encoded protein is CAISTRTRTGGYTF.